These 2 T cell receptor beta chains were sequenced from one sample in a study of regulatory T cells in long-lasting Graves disease. Time point given: newly diagnosed GD, antithyroid drugs for less than 3 months. Following extraction of RNA from PBMCs, that RNA was used to make the TCR library. The authors built TCR beta libraries using iRepertoire HTBI primers and Arm-PCR of CDR3 regions. A single record per CDR3 protein comes from TCRdb applying MiXCR to the multiplex PCR reads. The repertoire holds approximately 560,000 distinct CDR3 sequences, with 15% to 20% as singletons. This sample was shared with a second study, whose subject was T cells in Graves' hyperthyroidism and ophthalmopathy.

The material was peripheral blood mononuclear cells (PBMCs), obtained at new diagnosis, from a patient treated with antithyroid drugs. Receptors were obtained from a man between 18 and 35 years old with Graves disease.

The V call is TRBV28, the J call TRBJ1-5; D is ambiguous. V shed 3 bases and J shed 4 bases, with 13 bases lying between them. Per the germline V gene, CDR1 is MDHEN and CDR2 is SYDVKM. The CDR3 contains 15 residues. CDR3: CASSLSGRPNQPQHF. CDR3 bases: TGTGCCAGCAGTTTGTCGGGCAGGCCTAATCAGCCCCAGCATTTT. Filled out from reference TRBV28 and TRBJ1-5, the complete variable domain reads DVKVTQSSRYLVKRTGEKVFLECVQDMDHENMFWYRQDPGLGLRLIYFSYDVKMKEKGDIPEGYSVSREKKERFSLILESASTNQTSMYLCASSLSGRPNQPQHFGDGTRLSIL.

This clonotype was seen many times. The gene calls are TRBV13 and TRBJ1-1; D is possibly TRBD1 (5 bases). The V and J ends lost 0 bases and 5 bases respectively, with 13 bases between them. This CDR3 is built from 15 residues. Germline CDR1 reads PRHDT; CDR2 reads FYEKMQ (reference sequence). Here the CDR3 reads CASSLGGGGRTEAFF. CDR3 nucleotides: TGTGCCAGCAGCTTAGGGGGTGGGGGTCGGACTGAAGCTTTCTTT.